The 19 T cell receptor beta chains below all came from one sample that was sequenced in a study of intratumoral heterogeneity in liver cancer. Multiple geographically separated regions of the hepatocellular carcinoma nodule were sampled separately. Produced via immunoSEQ multiplex PCR; TCRdb's table is partial and in-frame only. The data show approximately 6,600 clones, around 60% seen once. Material: tumor tissue, obtained before any cancer treatment. The source of these receptors is a man in his 70s with hepatocellular carcinoma.

The chain couples TRBV5-1 to TRBJ2-5, with D maybe TRBD1 (6 bases). The CDR3 has 16 amino acids. Per the germline V gene, CDR1 is SGHRS and CDR2 is YFSETQ. V shed 4 bases and J shed 2 bases, with 18 bases lying between them. The CDR3 reads CASSGLPGARQETQYF. The CDR3 nucleotides are TGCGCCAGCAGCGGGTTGCCAGGGGCAAGGCAAGAGACCCAGTACTTC.

This clone is categorized as medium-sized (0.01 to 0.1%). This chain connects TRBV6-1 to TRBJ1-6; the match to TRBD1 covers 10 bases. This CDR3 spans 18 amino acids. V gave up 4 bases and J gave up 1 base; unmatched junction bases: 7. The germline gives CDR1 MNHNS, CDR2 SASEGT. In DNA form, the CDR3 reads TGTGCCAGCAGTGCCCGGGACAGGGGTTTTTCCTATAATTCACCCCTCCACTTT. This gives the protein CASSARDRGFSYNSPLHF.

This clone has only a few counts. The rearrangement uses TRBV7-9 and TRBJ1-1; no reliable D call. The germline gives CDR1 SEHNR, CDR2 FQNEAQ (reference sequence). CDR3 length equals 13 residues. V was clipped by 7 bases and J by 1 base, with 10 bases between them. CDR3 sequence reads: CASTTLGNTEAFF. The CDR3 DNA follows: TGTGCCAGCACCACCCTGGGGAACACTGAAGCTTTCTTT. Full variable domain (rest looked up from reference TRBV7-9 and TRBJ1-1): DTGVSQNPRHKITKRGQNVTFRCDPISEHNRLYWYRQTLGQGPEFLTYFQNEAQLEKSRLLSDRFSAERPKGSFSTLEIQRTEQGDSAMYLCASTTLGNTEAFFGQGTRLTVV.

The chain employs TRBV12-3 or TRBV12-4 and TRBJ2-1; a weak D match, TRBD2 (5 bases). This CDR3 region has 12 residues. Trimming stripped 5 bases from V and 7 bases from J, with 9 bases between. The CDR3, as DNA: TGTGCCAGCAGTAAGACTAATAATGAGCAGTTCTTC. Its protein product is CASSKTNNEQFF.

This chain uses TRBV5-4 with TRBJ2-3; TRBD2 matches 9 bases. Germline V gives CDR1 SGHNT, CDR2 YYREEE (reference sequence). CDR3 length: 15 amino acids. Germline trimming cut 6 bases from V and 1 base from J; bases unmatched to any gene: 6. CDR3 in amino acids: CASTSKRGGTDTQYF. CDR3 in DNA: TGTGCCAGCACCAGTAAGCGGGGGGGCACAGATACGCAGTATTTT.

The chain joins TRBV29-1 to TRBJ1-1; D is undetermined. Germline loops: CDR1 SQVTM, CDR2 ANQGSEA. The CDR3 covers 13 residues. Trimming removed 4 bases at V and 3 bases at J, with 12 bases between. DNA for the CDR3: TGCAGCGTTGGCACCGGGGTCGACACTGAAGCTTTCTTT. This gives the protein CSVGTGVDTEAFF.

The chain couples TRBV7-9 to TRBJ1-5, with 7 bases fitting TRBD1. The germline gives CDR1 SEHNR, CDR2 FQNEAQ (reference sequence). The CDR3 extends over 14 amino acids. J gave up 5 bases and V 3 bases, and 4 bases lay outside the gene matches. The CDR3 DNA is TGTGCCAGCAGCTTTGGCAGGGGGGATCAGCCCCAGCATTTT. It codes for CASSFGRGDQPQHF.

This chain uses TRBV5-6 with TRBJ2-3, with D unclear. CDR1 is SGHDT and CDR2 is YYEEEE in the germline V gene. The CDR3 runs 13 residues. Trimming took 0 bases from V and 6 from J, leaving 8 bases between them. In DNA form, the CDR3 reads TGTGCCAGCAGCTTGGGGATGGAGGATACGCAGTATTTT. Translation: CASSLGMEDTQYF.

The V gene is TRBV6-4, the J gene TRBJ2-3, with 10 bases fitting TRBD2. The germline CDR1 and CDR2 sequences are MRHNA and SNTAGT. The J segment lost 4 bases and the V segment lost 0 bases, leaving 4 bases of the junction unmatched. CDR3 size: 16 residues. The CDR3 coding sequence is TGTGCCAGCAGTGACTCGCCCCTAGCGGGGGCAGATACGCAGTATTTT. This encodes CASSDSPLAGADTQYF.

This chain links TRBV7-6 with TRBJ2-1; D possibly matches TRBD1 or TRBD2 (5 bases each). The germline V and J ends were trimmed by 2 bases and 0 bases, with 14 bases remaining between them. The CDR3 spans 17 residues. Germline loops: CDR1 SGHVS, CDR2 FNYEAQ. The DNA for the CDR3 is TGTGCCAGCAGCTTAAGCAGGGACCTAAGCTCCTACAATGAGCAGTTCTTC. This encodes CASSLSRDLSSYNEQFF.

V usage is TRBV19 and J usage is TRBJ1-2; D may be TRBD1 (6 bases). The CDR3 runs to 14 residues. CDR1 is LNHDA, CDR2 SQIVND, per germline (reference sequence). Trimming removed 4 bases from V and 2 bases from J, with 11 bases in between. CDR3 nucleotides: TGTGCCAGTAGTAAAAAACAGGGCAACTATGGCTACACCTTC. It yields the protein CASSKKQGNYGYTF.

This rearrangement joins TRBV12-3 or TRBV12-4 to TRBJ1-2; D uncertain. V lost 3 bases, J lost 8 bases, and 10 bases lay in between. The CDR3 consists of 12 residues. The CDR3 sequence is CASSFFGRGYTF. CDR3 bases: TGTGCCAGCAGTTTCTTTGGGAGGGGCTACACCTTC.

This chain uses TRBV5-5 with TRBJ1-6, with 7 bases that match TRBD1. Trimming removed 4 bases from V and 9 bases from J; junction bases left unmatched: 13. The germline CDR1 and CDR2 sequences are SGHKS and YYEKEE (reference sequence). The CDR3 covers 16 residues. The CDR3 protein is CASSPAPQDRSSPLHF. The DNA of the CDR3 is TGTGCCAGCAGCCCCGCCCCCCAGGACAGGAGTTCACCCCTCCACTTT.

The V call is TRBV10-3, the J call TRBJ2-7; D is perhaps TRBD1 (5 bases). The length of the CDR3 is 13 residues. V gave up 6 bases and J gave up 4 bases, with 13 bases separating them. Per the germline V gene, CDR1 is ENHRY and CDR2 is SYGVKD. CDR3 protein: CAIRKDTFYEQYF. The CDR3 DNA sequence: TGTGCCATCAGAAAGGACACCTTTTACGAGCAGTACTTC.

This chain joins TRBV20-1 and TRBJ2-1; D possibly matches TRBD1 or TRBD2 (5 bases each). Germline loops: CDR1 DFQATT, CDR2 SNEGSKA (reference sequence). This CDR3 has 14 amino acids. V lost 3 bases and J 3 bases, leaving 12 bases between the germline ends. CDR3 sequence (DNA): TGCAGTGCTAGTGGGACCCTCGGCTACAATGAGCAGTTCTTC. Protein product: CSASGTLGYNEQFF.

A single count supports this clone. The chain carries TRBV7-2 and TRBJ2-3; 8 nucleotides align to TRBD2. The ends lost 1 base at V and 0 bases at J; junction bases unmatched: 6. Looked up from germline, CDR1 is SGHTA and CDR2 is FQGNSA. The CDR3 extends over 17 amino acids. The CDR3 DNA follows: TGTGCCAGCAGCTTAGAGCGCGGGGGGCTAAGCACAGATACGCAGTATTTT. Translated: CASSLERGGLSTDTQYF.

The V and J genes are TRBV28 and TRBJ1-2; perhaps TRBD1 as D (5 bases). In germline, CDR1 is MDHEN, CDR2 SYDVKM. The CDR3 consists of 14 residues. Trimming left V 5 bases short and J 4 bases short, with 14 bases between. The CDR3 sequence is CASSIVAGRYGYTF. The CDR3 DNA sequence: TGTGCCAGCAGTATAGTTGCAGGGCGCTATGGCTACACCTTC.

The chain combines TRBV27 with TRBJ2-1; TRBD2 matches at 10 bases. The germline gives CDR1 MNHEY, CDR2 SMNVEV (reference sequence). The CDR3 sequence is 15 residues long. V lost 4 bases and J lost 7; bases outside the gene matches: 7. CDR3 amino acids: CASSSGLAWGNEQFF. CDR3 coding DNA: TGTGCCAGCAGTTCGGGACTAGCGTGGGGGAATGAGCAGTTCTTC.

As concerns this clone: One junction end does not reproduce the germline sequence, and a read error may be involved. The chain recombines TRBV18 with TRBJ1-2; a possible D gene is TRBD1 (5 bases). This CDR3 comprises 13 residues. Germline V gene sequence: CDR1 KGHSH, CDR2 LQKENI. The CDR3 nucleotides are TGTGCCAGCTCACCGACTGGGGACCCTTTACTTCTATTC. Protein sequence: CASSPTGDPLLLF.